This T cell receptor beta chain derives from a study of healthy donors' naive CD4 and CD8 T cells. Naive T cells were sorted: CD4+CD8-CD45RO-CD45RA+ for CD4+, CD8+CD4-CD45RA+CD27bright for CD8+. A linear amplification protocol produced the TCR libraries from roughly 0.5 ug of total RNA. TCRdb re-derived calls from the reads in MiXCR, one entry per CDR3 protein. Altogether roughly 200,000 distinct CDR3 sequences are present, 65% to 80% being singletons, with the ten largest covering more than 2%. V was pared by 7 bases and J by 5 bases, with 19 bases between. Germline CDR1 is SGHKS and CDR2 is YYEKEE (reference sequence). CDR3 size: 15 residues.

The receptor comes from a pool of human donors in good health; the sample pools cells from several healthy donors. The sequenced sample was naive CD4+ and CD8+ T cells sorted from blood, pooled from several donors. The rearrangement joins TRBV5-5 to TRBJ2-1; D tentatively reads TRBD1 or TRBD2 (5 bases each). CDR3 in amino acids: CASDAGGTTDNEQFF. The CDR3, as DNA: TGTGCCAGCGATGCGGGTGGGACCACCGACAATGAGCAGTTCTTC.